The 28 T cell receptor beta chains below come from one sample, sequenced in a study of tumor and adjacent non-tumor tissue in lung cancer. A modified ARM-PCR protocol with three rounds of nested PCR amplified TCRbeta. Using its own MiXCR run on the multiplex PCR reads, TCRdb lists one record per CDR3 protein. Of under 95,000 distinct CDR3 sequences detected, roughly 80% appear once; the ten largest clones hold 45% to 55%. The template was RNA from unsorted bulk tissue. The normal lung tissue was taken more than 3 cm from the tumor edge. The sequenced sample consisted of distant non-tumor lung tissue. Receptor source: a man aged 55 to 69 with non-small cell lung cancer.

On this clonotype: Relative to the germline gene, one junction end is altered; a read error may explain this. V gene TRBV20-1 combines with J gene TRBJ2-1; 8 nucleotides align to TRBD2. CDR1 is DFQATT and CDR2 is SNEGSKA in the germline V gene (reference sequence). CDR3 length: 13 residues. The CDR3 region is CSASTCGGYEHFF. The CDR3 nucleotides read TGCAGTGCCTCGACTTGCGGGGGGTATGAGCACTTCTTC.

Regarding this clonotype: The junction and the germline gene differ at one end; a read error may be behind it. The chain employs TRBV11-2 and TRBJ2-3; D possibly corresponds to TRBD2 (7 bases). Germline V gives CDR1 SGHAT, CDR2 FQNNGV. There are 14 residues in the CDR3. The CDR3 nucleotides are TGTGCAAGCAGCTTTCTATCGGGGGGCCTTCAGCAGTATTTT. Protein product: CASSFLSGGLQQYF.

Comment on this clonotype: A clone one base away is much larger, so this may be a read error. Given the absence of the conserved phenylalanine or tryptophan at the CDR3 end, a read error is likely. This chain links TRBV5-1 with TRBJ1-1, with TRBD1 matching 7 bases. Per germline, CDR1 SGHRS and CDR2 YFSETQ. Trimming at V came to 4 bases and at J to 3 bases, leaving 12 bases not matched to a gene. The CDR3 covers 16 residues. The CDR3 reads CASSPRQGIVDTEAFL. The CDR3 nucleotides read TGCGCCAGCAGCCCTCGACAGGGAATTGTGGACACTGAAGCTTTCCTT.

To note about this clonotype: Germline is not matched at one junction end, which may reflect a read error. The chain employs TRBV30 and TRBJ1-5; the D gene is possibly TRBD1 (5 bases). The CDR3 has 15 amino acids. The germline V gene has CDR1 GTSNPN and CDR2 SVGIG (reference sequence). The CDR3 DNA sequence: TGTGCCTGGAGTCAGGGCCACGGTAGCGATCAGCCCCAGCATTTT. Its translation is CAWSQGHGSDQPQHF.

As to this clonotype: This clone may be a read error of a much larger clone one base away. The rearrangement uses TRBV11-2 and TRBJ2-1; 7 bases match TRBD2. Germline lookup yields CDR1 SGHAT and CDR2 FQNNGV. The V gene end was trimmed by 6 bases and the J gene end by 3 bases; junction bases not matched to a gene: 11. The CDR3 spans 16 residues. The CDR3 protein is CASRPFGGGSYNEQFF. CDR3 DNA sequence: TGTGCCAGCAGACCGTTCGGGGGAGGGAGCTACAATGAGCAGTTCTTC.

This clonotype showed up just once. V is TRBV4-2 and J is TRBJ1-1; D is undetermined. Germline loops: CDR1 LGHNA, CDR2 YNFKEQ. The CDR3 spans 14 residues. V was trimmed by 3 bases and J by 9 bases, leaving 17 bases between them. In nucleotides, the CDR3 is TGTGCCAGCAGCCAGAGACGGGAATCAACTAAAGCTTTCTTT. Translating gives CASSQRRESTKAFF.

This clonotype is medium-sized within its sample. The gene calls are TRBV11-3 and TRBJ2-3; 7 nucleotides agree with TRBD2. The junction had 1 base not matched to a gene; V was cut back by 6 bases and J by 4 bases. The germline V gene has CDR1 SGHNT and CDR2 YENEEA. The CDR3 spans 12 residues. CDR3 nucleotide sequence: TGTGCCAGCAGGGGGGGGGCAGATACGCAGTATTTT. It specifies CASRGGADTQYF.

Comment on this clonotype: No DNA is shown, since the ends of the CDR3 on it are uncertain; the CDR3 is the one TCRdb lists. The chain is built from TRBV29-1 and TRBJ2-2; the table gives TRBD1 as D, unverified against the DNA. CDR1 and CDR2 from the germline V gene are SQVTM and ANQGSEA. The CDR3 is made up of 13 amino acids, end residues included. CDR3 sequence reads: CIVARGNSGEPFF.

V is TRBV6-5 and J is TRBJ2-1; D perhaps matches TRBD2 (7 bases). V was shortened by 2 bases and J by 4 bases, with 21 bases between the two germline ends. Germline V gene data show CDR1 as MNHEY and CDR2 as SVGAGI. This CDR3 contains 18 residues. The DNA for the CDR3 is TGTGCCAGCAGTTACGGGAGTTCGGGGGGCTCCAATTACAATGAGCAGTTCTTC. Its translation is CASSYGSSGGSNYNEQFF.

The J gene is TRBJ2-5, the V gene TRBV11-1; maybe TRBD1 (6 bases). Germline V lookup: CDR1 SGHAT, CDR2 FQDESV (reference sequence). V was clipped by 2 bases and J by 14 bases, with 24 bases between them. The CDR3 loop spans 15 amino acids. The CDR3 DNA sequence: TGTGCCAGCAGCTTAAACGGACAGAACCAAGAGATCCATTACTTC. As protein: CASSLNGQNQEIHYF.

The table lists this clonotype with many counts. The chain employs TRBV12-3 or TRBV12-4 and TRBJ2-1, with TRBD1 matching over 9 bases. The CDR3 loop spans 14 amino acids. J was trimmed by 8 bases and V by 4 bases; bases with no gene match: 6. CDR3 protein: CASSSTGTGYEQFF. CDR3 nucleotide sequence: TGTGCCAGCAGTTCTACCGGGACAGGGTATGAGCAGTTCTTC.

Comment on this clonotype: The junction does not match germline at one end; this may be a read error. V usage is TRBV12-3 or TRBV12-4 and J usage is TRBJ1-6, with 9 bases aligning to TRBD1. This CDR3 has 17 amino acids. The CDR3 spells CASIEVRTGAYNSPLHF. CDR3 nucleotides: TGTGCTAGCATCGAAGTAAGGACAGGGGCCTATAATTCACCCCTCCACTTT.

As concerns this clonotype: One end of the junction is discordant with germline, which a read error may explain. J is TRBJ2-2 and V is TRBV29-1, with D perhaps TRBD2 (6 bases). Germline V CDR1 and CDR2: SQVTM, ANQGSEA. CDR3 length: 13 amino acids. The CDR3 loop is CSFKRGNTGQLFF. The CDR3 coding sequence is TGCAGCTTTAAACGGGGGAACACCGGGCAGCTGTTTTTT.

This clonotype was observed many times. The V call is TRBV10-1, the J call TRBJ1-1; 7 nucleotides align to TRBD1. After removal of 0 bases from V and 1 base from J, the junction contained 2 bases not matched to a gene. Germline lookup yields CDR1 WNHNN and CDR2 SYGVQD (reference sequence). The CDR3 runs to 15 residues. CDR3 coding DNA: TGCGCCAGCAGTGAGTCGACAGGGAGGAACACTGAAGCTTTCTTT. It specifies CASSESTGRNTEAFF.

Worth noting for this clonotype: One junction end does not reproduce the germline sequence, and a read error may be involved. The chain carries TRBV6-2 or TRBV6-3 and TRBJ1-5; 7 bases agree with TRBD1. Per the germline V gene, CDR1 is MNHEY and CDR2 is SVGEGT. The CDR3 consists of 16 residues. CDR3: CASRRQGQSGNQQQHF. The CDR3 region has the DNA TGTGCTAGCAGGCGACAGGGACAAAGCGGGAATCAGCAGCAGCATTTT.

Turning to this clonotype: Because it lacks the conserved phenylalanine or tryptophan at the end, this CDR3 is likely a read error. The chain employs TRBV4-3 and TRBJ2-5; no reliable D call. Germline CDR1 is LGHNA and CDR2 is YSLEER. The CDR3 runs 15 residues. Here the CDR3 reads CTSSQGPGPQETQYL. The DNA for the CDR3 is TGCACCAGCAGCCAAGGGCCGGGTCCCCAAGAGACCCAGTACTTG.

The V and J genes are TRBV28 and TRBJ1-2, with 7 bases matching TRBD1. Germline-derived CDR1 and CDR2 are MDHEN and SYDVKM. The CDR3 extends over 15 amino acids. Trimming removed 2 bases from V and 4 bases from J; junction bases left unmatched: 7. CDR3: CASSLPGTGVYGYTF. The CDR3 DNA is TGTGCCAGCAGTTTACCGGGAACAGGGGTCTATGGCTACACCTTC.

In its sample, this clonotype ranks as medium-sized. This chain joins TRBV11-3 and TRBJ2-7; TRBD1 matches 7 bases. Germline-derived CDR1 and CDR2 are SGHNT and YENEEA. V gave up 4 bases and J gave up 0 bases; unmatched junction bases: 6. CDR3 length: 15 residues. In DNA form, the CDR3 reads TGTGCCAGCAGCTATAGGACAGGCCCCTCCTACGAGCAGTACTTC. Translation: CASSYRTGPSYEQYF.

A word on this clonotype: A much larger clone sits a single nucleotide away, making a read error possible. CDR3 in DNA: TGTGCCGCCACATGGGACATGAACACTGAAGCTTTCTTT. Amino acid sequence: CAATWDMNTEAFF. The chain couples TRBV6-2 or TRBV6-3 to TRBJ1-1, with D perhaps matching TRBD1 (6 bases). This CDR3 comprises 13 residues. V lost 11 bases and J 0 bases, leaving 13 bases between the germline ends. The germline CDR1 and CDR2 sequences are MNHEY and SVGEGT.

With respect to this clonotype: The junction shows a germline mismatch at one end, possibly a read error. The chain carries TRBV11-2 and TRBJ1-1, with a tentative D call TRBD1 (5 bases). This CDR3 is built from 14 residues. From germline, CDR1 is SGHAT and CDR2 FQNNGV. As DNA, the CDR3 is TGTGCCAGCGGCTTAGTCCTGAGGGGCACTGAAACTTTCTTT. This encodes CASGLVLRGTETFF.

This sequence joins TRBV29-1 and TRBJ2-2; tentatively, D is TRBD1 (6 bases). The CDR3 is 14 amino acids. Germline V CDR1 and CDR2: SQVTM, ANQGSEA. The V end was cut by 4 bases, the J end by 4 bases, with 13 bases between. The CDR3 is CSVGEDSVTGELFF. The CDR3 DNA is TGCAGCGTTGGTGAGGACAGTGTCACCGGGGAGCTGTTTTTT.

This clonotype has only one observation. The chain joins TRBV4-1 to TRBJ2-7; 9 bases fit TRBD1. This CDR3 spans 16 amino acids. CDR1 is MGHRA and CDR2 is YSYEKL in the germline V gene. Germline trimming cut 7 bases from V and 2 bases from J; bases unmatched to any gene: 12. CDR3 in amino acids: CASIHSHGTGTYEQYF. The CDR3 bases are TGCGCCAGCATCCACTCCCACGGGACAGGGACCTACGAGCAGTACTTC.

J is TRBJ1-5 and V is TRBV28; D gene unclear. The CDR3 has 17 residues. Germline loops: CDR1 MDHEN, CDR2 SYDVKM. CDR3 nucleotide sequence: TGTCAAAGCAGTTTATTTTACACGGGGAAATGGGGTCAGCCCCAGCATTTT. Its protein product is CQSSLFYTGKWGQPQHF.

With respect to this clonotype: A read error may produce the germline difference seen at one junction end. This chain links TRBV6-4 with TRBJ2-1; TRBD2 matches at 7 bases. Germline lookup yields CDR1 MRHNA and CDR2 SNTAGT. There are 15 residues in the CDR3. The DNA of the CDR3 is TGTGTCAGCAGTGAGACTAGCTGGGAGAGTAATGAGCAGTTCTTC. This gives the protein CVSSETSWESNEQFF.

This sequence joins TRBV11-3 and TRBJ2-1; D is tentatively TRBD1 or TRBD2 (6 bases each). Germline values: CDR1 SGHNT, CDR2 YENEEA. V lost 6 bases, J lost 11 bases, and 26 bases lay in between. The CDR3 sequence is 16 residues long. Here the CDR3 reads CASSSLAGGPGNKQFF. DNA of the CDR3: TGTGCCAGCAGTTCCCTAGCTGGGGGGCCGGGGAATAAGCAGTTCTTC. The full variable domain, in which reference TRBV11-3 and TRBJ2-1 provide the parts outside the CDR3, is EAGVVQSPRYKIIEKKQPVAFWCNPISGHNTLYWYLQNLGQGPELLIRYENEEAVDDSQLPKDRFSAERLKGVDSTLKIQPAELGDSAVYLCASSSLAGGPGNKQFFGPGTRLTVL.

The CDR3 DNA sequence: TGCAGTGCTAGGATTCCGGTCGCGGAACAAACCGGGGAGCTGTTTTTT. Translation gives CSARIPVAEQTGELFF. This chain uses TRBV20-1 with TRBJ2-2; no definite D call. The germline CDR1 and CDR2 sequences are DFQATT and SNEGSKA (reference sequence). The length of the CDR3 is 16 residues. Trimming took off 3 bases at V and 5 bases at J, with 19 bases between the two ends.

Note on this clonotype: The germline gene is not matched at one end of the junction; a read error may be the cause. The rearrangement joins TRBV6-2 or TRBV6-3 to TRBJ2-3; D tentatively reads TRBD1 or TRBD2 (5 bases each). The CDR3 is 18 amino acids. CDR1 is MNHEY and CDR2 is SVGEGT in the germline V gene. The CDR3 loop reads CASSDDGLLVGLTVTQYF. CDR3 DNA: TGTGCCAGCAGTGACGATGGGTTACTAGTGGGGCTCACAGTTACGCAATATTTT.

As for this clonotype: Relative to the germline gene, one junction end is altered; a read error may explain this. V and J are TRBV6-2 or TRBV6-3 and TRBJ2-6, with no clear D. Germline V gene data show CDR1 as MNHEY and CDR2 as SVGEGT. CDR3 length equals 14 residues. CDR3 sequence: CVSSYSSGTNVLTF. The CDR3 bases are TGTGTCAGCAGTTACTCCTCTGGGACCAACGTCCTGACTTTC.